The rows below give T cell receptor beta chains drawn from one sample of a study of T cell repertoires in cytomegalovirus infection. TCRdb used MiXCR to reprocess the reads, holding one entry per CDR3 protein. Of 26,000 or so distinct CDR3 sequences listed, about 20% are singletons. These receptors' targets are unknown. The material sequenced was CD8+ T cells from cultured PBMCs, taken from culture after CMV antigen stimulation. These receptors originate from a human donor in good health (CMV status not recorded). Some clones in this sample may be carry-over from other donors' samples. The CDR3 runs from the conserved cysteine through the conserved F or W. Fields, in order: D gene, V gene, J gene, clone size, CDR3 DNA, CDR3 protein. A D gene is named only where the DNA matches it firmly. Clone size appears in some rows only: once, few, many, or a class for an expanded clone.

NA	TRBV4-1	TRBJ1-1	few	TGCGCCAGCAGCCAAGCCCGGACCCTTCTGATTAACACTGAAGCTTTCTTT	CASSQARTLLINTEAFF
TRBD2	TRBV7-6	TRBJ2-2	NA	TGTGCCAGCAGCTTAGCGGGAGGGCCGACCGGGGAGCTGTTTTTT	CASSLAGGPTGELFF
NA	TRBV27	TRBJ1-2	few	TGTGCCAGCAGTTCCAGCCCTGGCAGCTATGGCTACACCTTC	CASSSSPGSYGYTF
TRBD1	TRBV24-1	TRBJ1-1	NA	TGTGCCACCAGTGGACAGGGAAAATCAGGCACTGAAGCTTTCTTT	CATSGQGKSGTEAFF
NA	TRBV7-2	TRBJ1-1	few	TGTGCCAGTCGGGGCACAAGACCCGGGGGGCGCTGGCGCACTGAAGCTTTCTTT	CASRGTRPGGRWRTEAFF
TRBD2	TRBV6-2/TRBV6-3	TRBJ2-5	NA	TGTGCCAGCAGTTACACAGCGGGAGGGTCGGAGACCCAGTACTTC	CASSYTAGGSETQYF
NA	TRBV28	TRBJ1-2	many	TGTGCCAGCAGTTCAGTACGGGTAAACTATGGCTACACCTTC	CASSSVRVNYGYTF
NA	TRBV7-6	TRBJ2-6	NA	TGTGCCAGCAGCTCTCGAGGGGGATCTGGGGCCAACGTCCTGACTTTC	CASSSRGGSGANVLTF
NA	TRBV6-2/TRBV6-3	TRBJ1-5	few	TGTGCCAGCAGTTACAGAAGGGGCCAGGGCAATCAGCCCCAGCATTTT	CASSYRRGQGNQPQHF
NA	TRBV6-1	TRBJ1-6	NA	TGTGCCAGCAGTGAATTGAGTGGGGATTCACCCCTCCACTTT	CASSELSGDSPLHF
NA	TRBV11-3	TRBJ2-1	few	TGTGCCAGCAGCTCAAACACTCGCTGGGGCAGGGGGGGCAATGAGCAGTTCTTC	CASSSNTRWGRGGNEQFF
TRBD1	TRBV5-6	TRBJ2-5	NA	TGTGCCAGCATCCCGACAGGGGAAGAGACCCAGTACTTC	CASIPTGEETQYF
TRBD2	TRBV6-5	TRBJ2-7	NA	TGTGCCAGCAGTGAGCGGGAGGGCCCCCCCTACGAGCAGTACTTC	CASSEREGPPYEQYF
NA	TRBV6-2/TRBV6-3	TRBJ2-1	many	TGTGCCAGCAGCCCCTCAGCGGATTCCTACAATGAGCAGTTCTTC	CASSPSADSYNEQFF
NA	TRBV28	TRBJ1-5	NA	TGTGCCAGCATTAGGGGTAACCAGCCCCAGCATTTT	CASIRGNQPQHF
TRBD2	TRBV12-3/TRBV12-4	TRBJ2-1	NA	TGTGCCAGCAGTGCACTAGCGGGGTCTTCCTACAATGAGCAGTTCTTC	CASSALAGSSYNEQFF
TRBD1	TRBV20-1	TRBJ2-7	few	TGCAGTGCTAGTGCAGGGGGTGCTGGTTACGAGCAGTACTTC	CSASAGGAGYEQYF
NA	TRBV6-2/TRBV6-3	TRBJ2-1	NA	TGTGCCAGCAGTTCGGGTAGCAGTAATGAGCAGTTCTTC	CASSSGSSNEQFF
NA	TRBV10-3	TRBJ2-1	once	TGTGCCATCAGTCCGGGGGCGGGCAGCTCCTACAATGAGCAGTTCTTC	CAISPGAGSSYNEQFF
NA	TRBV7-2	TRBJ1-1	NA	TGTGCCAGCAGACCCCCAACAGGGAGTCAGACTGAAGCTTTCTTT	CASRPPTGSQTEAFF
TRBD1	TRBV7-2	TRBJ1-1	few	TGTGCCAGCAGCCAAGGTCGGACAGGGGACACTGAAGCTTTCTTT	CASSQGRTGDTEAFF
NA	TRBV19	TRBJ1-5	NA	TGTGCCAGTAGTATTAGGGCAGGAAATCAGCCCCAGCATTTT	CASSIRAGNQPQHF
NA	TRBV6-2/TRBV6-3	TRBJ2-1	few	TGTGCCAGCGAGTTACGGGTATTAGGGGGACTGGAGCAGTTCTTC	CASELRVLGGLEQFF
NA	TRBV7-2	TRBJ2-3	NA	TGTGCCAGCAGCTTAGTGGGGGGGGCATTAGATACGCAGTATTTT	CASSLVGGALDTQYF
TRBD1	TRBV7-2	TRBJ2-7	few	TGTGCCAGCAGCTTAGAACCGACAGGGGGCCACGAGCAGTACTTC	CASSLEPTGGHEQYF
TRBD2	TRBV9	TRBJ2-6	NA	TGTGCCAGCAGGTCCACTAGCGGGGCCGACTCTGGGGCCAACGTCCTGACTTTC	CASRSTSGADSGANVLTF
TRBD2	TRBV6-5	TRBJ2-1	NA	TGTGCCAGCAGTTTGGGACTAGCGGGAGATTTAGATGAGCAGTTCTTC	CASSLGLAGDLDEQFF
TRBD2	TRBV27	TRBJ2-1	NA	TGTGCCAGCAGTTACCGGACTAGCGGGAGTGGTGAGCAGTTCTTC	CASSYRTSGSGEQFF
NA	TRBV6-2/TRBV6-3	TRBJ1-1	NA	TGTGCCAGCAGCCGGCAGCGCCTGAATATGAACACTGAAGCTTTCTTT	CASSRQRLNMNTEAFF
NA	TRBV6-5	TRBJ2-3	many	TGTGCCAGCAGTTACAGGTCCCGGGGAGGTACGCAGTATTTT	CASSYRSRGGTQYF
NA	TRBV27	TRBJ1-2	few	TGTGCCAGCAGTTTATCGAAGTACCGCTATGGCTACACCTTC	CASSLSKYRYGYTF
TRBD1	TRBV6-5	TRBJ2-7	NA	TGTGCCAGCAGTTACGGGCCCACAGGGGCTGAGCAGTACTTC	CASSYGPTGAEQYF
TRBD1	TRBV7-6	TRBJ1-1	few	TGTGCCAGCAGCTTGGGACAGGGGAGTACTGAAGCTTTCTTT	CASSLGQGSTEAFF
NA	TRBV4-1	TRBJ2-1	few	TGCGCCAGCAGCCAAGATTGGGTAGTCTGGGATGAGCAGTTCTTC	CASSQDWVVWDEQFF
TRBD2	TRBV7-2	TRBJ2-1	NA	TGTGCCAGCAGCCCCGGGACTAGTCAGTTCTTC	CASSPGTSQFF
NA	TRBV7-1	TRBJ1-5	NA	TGTGCCAGCAGCTCCTCCAGGCAGGGCGTTCAGCCCCAGCATTTT	CASSSSRQGVQPQHF
NA	TRBV6-2/TRBV6-3	TRBJ2-5	NA	TGTGCCAGCAGTTACTCCGGACGTGGGGAGACCCAGTACTTC	CASSYSGRGETQYF
TRBD1	TRBV7-6	TRBJ1-1	few	TGTGCCAGCAGCTTAGATGGACAGGGGGCTGAAGCTTTCTTT	CASSLDGQGAEAFF
NA	TRBV10-1	TRBJ2-7	NA	TGCGCCAGCAGTTCTGCCGGAACCTACGAGCAGTACTTC	CASSSAGTYEQYF
NA	TRBV6-1	TRBJ1-1	few	TGTGCCAGCAGTGATGGTACATTCAACACTGAAGCTTTCTTT	CASSDGTFNTEAFF
NA	TRBV24-1	TRBJ2-5	NA	TGTGCCACCAGTGCGATAGGCCAAGAGACCCAGTACTTC	CATSAIGQETQYF
NA	TRBV7-6	TRBJ2-1	NA	TGTGCCAGCAGCTTAGGCGTGGCAGGGTACGATGAGCAGTTCTTC	CASSLGVAGYDEQFF
NA	TRBV10-2	TRBJ2-3	NA	TGCGCCAGCAGATCGGCAGGGGGGTTGGCTACGCAGTATTTT	CASRSAGGLATQYF
TRBD1	TRBV6-1	TRBJ1-5	few	TGTGCCAGCAGCAAAGGGACAGGGAAGAATCAGCCCCAGCATTTT	CASSKGTGKNQPQHF
NA	TRBV7-9	TRBJ1-1	NA	TGTGCCAGCAAATTAACTGCGGGGGTGAACACTGAAGCTTTCTTT	CASKLTAGVNTEAFF
TRBD1	TRBV7-6	TRBJ2-5	few	TGTGCCAGCAGCTCCCGGGACAGCTTGGGGACCCAGTACTTC	CASSSRDSLGTQYF
NA	TRBV11-2	TRBJ1-2	few	TGTGCCAGCAGAGGGGGGGCGGAGGGCTACACCTTC	CASRGGAEGYTF
NA	TRBV12-3/TRBV12-4	TRBJ1-1	few	TGTGCCAGCAGTCGAACAGCCGCTGAAGCTTTCTTT	CASSRTAAEAFF
TRBD1	TRBV7-6	TRBJ2-7	many	TGTGCCAGCAGCCGAACCGGGACAGGTGTCTACGAGCAGTACTTC	CASSRTGTGVYEQYF
NA	TRBV7-2	TRBJ1-5	few	TGTGCCAGCAGCTTAGGACTCACTCAGCCCCAGCATTTT	CASSLGLTQPQHF
TRBD1	TRBV7-2	TRBJ2-1	NA	TGTGCCAGCAGCTTAGGGACAGGGCGGTGGCAGTTCTTC	CASSLGTGRWQFF
TRBD2	TRBV7-2	TRBJ2-2	NA	TGTGCCAGCAGCTTAGAGGTCGGGGGGGCCGACACCGGGGAGCTGTTTTTT	CASSLEVGGADTGELFF
NA	TRBV3-1	TRBJ1-4	few	TGTGCCAGCAGCCAAGAAGTAGGGAACGATGAAAAACTGTTTTTT	CASSQEVGNDEKLFF
NA	TRBV7-2	TRBJ2-2	NA	TGTGCCAGCAGCTTAGAACGAACCGGGGAGCTGTTTTTT	CASSLERTGELFF
NA	TRBV7-2	TRBJ2-5	few	TGTGCCAGCAGCTTTGGGACCGCCATGAGGGAGACCCAGTACTTC	CASSFGTAMRETQYF